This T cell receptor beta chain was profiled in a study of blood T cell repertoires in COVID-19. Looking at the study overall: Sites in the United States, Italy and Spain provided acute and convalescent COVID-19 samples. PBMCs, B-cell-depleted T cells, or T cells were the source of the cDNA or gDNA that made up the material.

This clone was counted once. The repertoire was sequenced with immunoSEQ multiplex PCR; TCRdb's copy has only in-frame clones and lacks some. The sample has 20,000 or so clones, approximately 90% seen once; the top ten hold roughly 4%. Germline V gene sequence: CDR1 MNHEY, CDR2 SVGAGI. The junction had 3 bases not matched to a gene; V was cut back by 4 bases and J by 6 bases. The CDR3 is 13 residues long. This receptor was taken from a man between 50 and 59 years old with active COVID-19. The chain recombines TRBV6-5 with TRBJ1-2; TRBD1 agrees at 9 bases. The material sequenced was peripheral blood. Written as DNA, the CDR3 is TGTGCCAGCAGTTCCACAGGGGGCAATGGCTACACCTTC. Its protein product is CASSSTGGNGYTF.